The table lists the clone carrying this T cell receptor beta chain with many counts. This CDR3 comprises 16 residues. The V gene end was trimmed by 5 bases and the J gene end by 2 bases; junction bases not matched to a gene: 11. The data belong to a study of T-cell memory formation after mild COVID-19. TCRdb itself ran the 5' RACE reads through MiXCR, one entry per CDR3 protein. The sample holds 450,000 or so distinct CDR3 sequences, around 20% seen once. The sequencing sample was made of PBMCs or a T cell subset sorted from them (not recorded which). This receptor was identified in an adult woman who had mild COVID-19 (a few samples of this study predate the infection). Cell type and time point are not known. The chain links TRBV12-3 or TRBV12-4 to TRBJ2-5; TRBD1 matches at 7 bases. In DNA form, the CDR3 reads TGTGCCAGCAGTCGGCATCGGACAGGCTCACAAGAGACCCAGTACTTC. Its translation is CASSRHRTGSQETQYF.